Detailed here is one TCR beta chain. In terms of age and location, participants ranged from roughly 18 to 90 years and lived in under 30 US areas. Each participant's cohort was designated according to participant-reported clinical history. This entry is derived from a study of blood T cell repertoires in COVID-19. Study-wide background: From T cells, B-cell-depleted T cells, or PBMCs came the material, which was cDNA or gDNA.

Trimming left V 10 bases short and J 4 bases short, with 13 bases between. Germline V CDR1 and CDR2: MDHEN, SYDVKM. The CDR3 sequence is 12 residues long. The authors' processing: How many nucleated cells were present was estimated from reference gene primer amplification. Generated by immunoSEQ multiplex PCR, the TCRdb table keeps only in-frame clones and is missing some. V and J calls plus clone size are reproduced from that table; the DNA served to infer D and trimming. This sample has approximately 140,000 clones, with over 75% found just once. Sequencing input: PBMCs or T cells enriched from blood (not recorded which). The clonotype originates from a man in his fifties in a cohort exposed to, infected with or recovered from COVID-19 (not recorded which). V is TRBV28 and J is TRBJ1-2; D uncertain. Here the CDR3 reads CAKPGGPYGYTF. CDR3 nucleotides: TGTGCCAAACCAGGAGGTCCCTATGGCTACACCTTC.